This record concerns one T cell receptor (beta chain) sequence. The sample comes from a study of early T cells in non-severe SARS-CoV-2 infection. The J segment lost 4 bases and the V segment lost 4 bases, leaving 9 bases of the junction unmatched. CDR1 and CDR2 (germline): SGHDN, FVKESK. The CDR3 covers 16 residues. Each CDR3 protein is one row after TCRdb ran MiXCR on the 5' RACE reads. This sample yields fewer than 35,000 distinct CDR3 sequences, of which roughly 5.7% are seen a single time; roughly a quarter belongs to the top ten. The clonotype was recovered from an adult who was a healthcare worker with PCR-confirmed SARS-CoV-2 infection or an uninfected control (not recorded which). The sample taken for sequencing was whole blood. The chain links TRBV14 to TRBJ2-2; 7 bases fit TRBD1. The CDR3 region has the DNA TGTGCCAGCAGCCGCCGACAGGGATCGGGCACCGGGGAGCTGTTTTTT. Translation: CASSRRQGSGTGELFF.